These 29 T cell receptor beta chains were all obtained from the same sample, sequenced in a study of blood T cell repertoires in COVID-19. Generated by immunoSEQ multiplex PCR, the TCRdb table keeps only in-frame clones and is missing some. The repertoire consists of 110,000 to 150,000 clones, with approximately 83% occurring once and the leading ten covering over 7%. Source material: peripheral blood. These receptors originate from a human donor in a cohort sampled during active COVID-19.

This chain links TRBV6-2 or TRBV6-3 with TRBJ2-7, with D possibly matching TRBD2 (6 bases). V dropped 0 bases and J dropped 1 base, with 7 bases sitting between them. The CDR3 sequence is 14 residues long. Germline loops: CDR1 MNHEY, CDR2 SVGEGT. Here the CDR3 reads CASSYSRGSYEQYF. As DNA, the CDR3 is TGTGCCAGCAGTTACTCCCGGGGGTCCTACGAGCAGTACTTC.

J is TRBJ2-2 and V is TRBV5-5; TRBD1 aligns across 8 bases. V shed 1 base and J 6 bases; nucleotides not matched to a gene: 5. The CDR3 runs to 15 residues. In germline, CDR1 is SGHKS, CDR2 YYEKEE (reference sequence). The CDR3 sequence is CASSLTRGQAGELFF. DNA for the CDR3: TGTGCCAGCAGCTTGACCAGGGGGCAAGCCGGGGAGCTGTTTTTT.

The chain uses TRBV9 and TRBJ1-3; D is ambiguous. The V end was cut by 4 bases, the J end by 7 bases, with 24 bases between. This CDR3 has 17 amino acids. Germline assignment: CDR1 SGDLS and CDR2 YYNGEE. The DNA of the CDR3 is TGTGCCAGCAGCAGGAAAATGGGCTTCTCTTCGGCGAACACCATATATTTT. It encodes CASSRKMGFSSANTIYF.

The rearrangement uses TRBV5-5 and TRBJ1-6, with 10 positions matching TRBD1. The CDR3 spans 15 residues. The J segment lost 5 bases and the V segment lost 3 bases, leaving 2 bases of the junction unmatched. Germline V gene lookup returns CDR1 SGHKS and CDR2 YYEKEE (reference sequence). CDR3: CASSWGTGDNSPLHF. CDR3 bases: TGTGCCAGCAGCTGGGGGACAGGGGATAATTCACCCCTCCACTTT.

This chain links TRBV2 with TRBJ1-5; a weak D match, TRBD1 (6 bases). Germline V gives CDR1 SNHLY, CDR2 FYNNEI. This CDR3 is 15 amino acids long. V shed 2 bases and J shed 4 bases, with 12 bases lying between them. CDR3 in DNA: TGTGCCAGCAGTGAAAGCAGGGGCAGTAATCAGCCCCAGCATTTT. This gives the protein CASSESRGSNQPQHF.

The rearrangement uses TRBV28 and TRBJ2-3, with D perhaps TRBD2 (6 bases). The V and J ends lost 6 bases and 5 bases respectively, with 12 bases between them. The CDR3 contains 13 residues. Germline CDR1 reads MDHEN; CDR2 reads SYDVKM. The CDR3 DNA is TGTGCCAGCAGCCCGCCGGGAGTAGATACGCAGTATTTT. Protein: CASSPPGVDTQYF.

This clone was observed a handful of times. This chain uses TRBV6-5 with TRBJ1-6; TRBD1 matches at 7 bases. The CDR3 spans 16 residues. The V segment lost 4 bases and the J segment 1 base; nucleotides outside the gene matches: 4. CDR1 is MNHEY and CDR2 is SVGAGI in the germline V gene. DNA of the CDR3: TGTGCCAGCAGTTCGGAGGGGGCTTCCTATAATTCACCCCTCCACTTT. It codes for CASSSEGASYNSPLHF.

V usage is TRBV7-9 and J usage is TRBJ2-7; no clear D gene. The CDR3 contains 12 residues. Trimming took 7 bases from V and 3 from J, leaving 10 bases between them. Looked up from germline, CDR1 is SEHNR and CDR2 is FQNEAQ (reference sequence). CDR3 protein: CASTQNSYEQYF. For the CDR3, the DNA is TGTGCCAGCACCCAAAACAGCTACGAGCAGTACTTC.

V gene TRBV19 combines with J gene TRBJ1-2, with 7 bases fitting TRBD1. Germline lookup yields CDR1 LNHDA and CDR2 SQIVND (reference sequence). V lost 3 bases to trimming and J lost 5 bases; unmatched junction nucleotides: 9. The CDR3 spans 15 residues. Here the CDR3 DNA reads TGTGCCAGTAGTATTTTAGGGGGCTCCGGGTATGGCTACACCTTC. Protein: CASSILGGSGYGYTF.

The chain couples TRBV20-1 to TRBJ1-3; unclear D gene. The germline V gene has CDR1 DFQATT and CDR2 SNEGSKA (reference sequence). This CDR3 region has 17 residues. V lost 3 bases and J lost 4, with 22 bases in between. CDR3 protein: CSASVSSGGSAGNTIYF. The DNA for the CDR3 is TGCAGTGCTAGTGTTTCAAGTGGAGGGTCGGCAGGAAACACCATATATTTT.

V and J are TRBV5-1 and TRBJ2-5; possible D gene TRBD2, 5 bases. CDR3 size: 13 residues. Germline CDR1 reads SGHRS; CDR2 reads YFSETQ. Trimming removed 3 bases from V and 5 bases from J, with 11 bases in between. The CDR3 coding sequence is TGCGCCAGCAGCTCAGGCGGCGGGGAGACCCAGTACTTC. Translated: CASSSGGGETQYF.

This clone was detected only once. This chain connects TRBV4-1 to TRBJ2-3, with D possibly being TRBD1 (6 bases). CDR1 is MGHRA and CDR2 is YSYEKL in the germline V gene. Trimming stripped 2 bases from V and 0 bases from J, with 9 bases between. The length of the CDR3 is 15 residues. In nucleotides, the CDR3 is TGCGCCAGCAGCCAAAGGACAGCTAGCACAGATACGCAGTATTTT. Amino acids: CASSQRTASTDTQYF.

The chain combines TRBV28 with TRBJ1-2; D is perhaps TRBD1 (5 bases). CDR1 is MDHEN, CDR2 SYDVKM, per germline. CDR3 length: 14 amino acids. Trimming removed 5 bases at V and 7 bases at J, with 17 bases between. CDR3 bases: TGTGCCAGCAGTCCCTGGTTAGGGGTGGGTGGCTACACCTTC. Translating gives CASSPWLGVGGYTF.

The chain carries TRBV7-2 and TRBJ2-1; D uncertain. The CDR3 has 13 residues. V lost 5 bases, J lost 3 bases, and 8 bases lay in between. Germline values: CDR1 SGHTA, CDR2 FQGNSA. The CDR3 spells CASSAGSYNEQFF. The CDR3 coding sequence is TGTGCCAGCAGCGCCGGTAGCTACAATGAGCAGTTCTTC.

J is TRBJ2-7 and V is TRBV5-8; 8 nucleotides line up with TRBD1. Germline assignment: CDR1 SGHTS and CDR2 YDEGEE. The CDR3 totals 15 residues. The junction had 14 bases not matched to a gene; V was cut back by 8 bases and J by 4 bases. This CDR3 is CASKVWAGQGYEQYF. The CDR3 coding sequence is TGTGCCAGTAAGGTGTGGGCCGGACAGGGTTACGAGCAGTACTTC. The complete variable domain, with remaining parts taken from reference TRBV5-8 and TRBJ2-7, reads EAGVTQSPTHLIKTRGQQATLRCSPISGHTSVYWYQQALGLGLQFLLWYDEGEERNRGNFPPRFSGRQFPNYSSELNVNALELEDSALYLCASKVWAGQGYEQYFGPGTRLTVT.

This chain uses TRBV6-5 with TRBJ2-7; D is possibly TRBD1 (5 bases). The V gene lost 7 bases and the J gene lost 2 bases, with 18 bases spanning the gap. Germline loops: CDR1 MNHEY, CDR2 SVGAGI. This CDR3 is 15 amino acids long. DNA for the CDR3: TGTGCCAGCACCCACAGGAAAACTTTACCCTACGAGCAGTACTTC. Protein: CASTHRKTLPYEQYF.

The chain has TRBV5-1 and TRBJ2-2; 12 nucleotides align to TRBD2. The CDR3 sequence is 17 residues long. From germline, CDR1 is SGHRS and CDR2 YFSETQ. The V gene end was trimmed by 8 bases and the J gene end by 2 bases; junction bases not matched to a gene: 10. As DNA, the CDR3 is TGCGCCAGTAGAACAGGACTAGCGGGGATCAACACCGGGGAGCTGTTTTTT. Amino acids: CASRTGLAGINTGELFF.

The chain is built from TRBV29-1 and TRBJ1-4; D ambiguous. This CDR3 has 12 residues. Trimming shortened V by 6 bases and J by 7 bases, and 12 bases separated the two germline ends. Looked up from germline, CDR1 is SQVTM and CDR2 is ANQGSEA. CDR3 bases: TGCAGCGTGGGCTATCGGGGTGAAAAACTGTTTTTT. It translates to CSVGYRGEKLFF.

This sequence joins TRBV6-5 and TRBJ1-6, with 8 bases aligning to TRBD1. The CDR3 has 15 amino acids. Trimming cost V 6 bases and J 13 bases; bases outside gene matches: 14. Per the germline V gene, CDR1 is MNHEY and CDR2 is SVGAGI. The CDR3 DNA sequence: TGTGCCAGCAGGAAGCCAACCGGACAGGGCGGCCCCCTCCACTTT. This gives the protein CASRKPTGQGGPLHF.

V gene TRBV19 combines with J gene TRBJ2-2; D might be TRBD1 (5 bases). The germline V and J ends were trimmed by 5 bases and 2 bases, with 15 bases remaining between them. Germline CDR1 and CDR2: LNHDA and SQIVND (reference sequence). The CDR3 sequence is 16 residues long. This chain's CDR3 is CASSGKAGPNTGELFF. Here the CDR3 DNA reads TGTGCCAGTAGTGGCAAGGCAGGGCCCAACACCGGGGAGCTGTTTTTT.

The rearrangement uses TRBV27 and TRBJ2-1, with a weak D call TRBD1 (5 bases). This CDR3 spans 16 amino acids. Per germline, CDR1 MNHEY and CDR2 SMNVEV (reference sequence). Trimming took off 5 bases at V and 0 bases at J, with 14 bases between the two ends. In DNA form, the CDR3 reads TGTGCCAGCAGTACCAGGGCGCTTAGCTCCTACAATGAGCAGTTCTTC. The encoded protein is CASSTRALSSYNEQFF.

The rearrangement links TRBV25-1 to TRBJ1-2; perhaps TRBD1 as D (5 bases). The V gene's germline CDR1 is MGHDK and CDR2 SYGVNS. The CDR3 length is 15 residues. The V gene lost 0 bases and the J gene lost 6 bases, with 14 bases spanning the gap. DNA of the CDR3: TGTGCCAGCAGTGAATATAGAGGAGGGGCGGATGGCTACACCTTC. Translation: CASSEYRGGADGYTF.

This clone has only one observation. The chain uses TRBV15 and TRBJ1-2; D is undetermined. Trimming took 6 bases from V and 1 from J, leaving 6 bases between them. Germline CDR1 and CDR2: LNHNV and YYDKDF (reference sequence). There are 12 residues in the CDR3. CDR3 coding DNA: TGTGCCACCAGTGAGGGTAACTATGGCTACACCTTC. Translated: CATSEGNYGYTF.

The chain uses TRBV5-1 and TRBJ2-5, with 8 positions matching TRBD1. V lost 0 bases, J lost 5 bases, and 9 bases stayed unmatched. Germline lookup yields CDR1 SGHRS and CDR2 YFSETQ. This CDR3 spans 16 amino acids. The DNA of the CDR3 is TGCGCCAGCAGCTTGGCTTCCCAGGGGGCTTGGGAGACCCAGTACTTC. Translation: CASSLASQGAWETQYF.

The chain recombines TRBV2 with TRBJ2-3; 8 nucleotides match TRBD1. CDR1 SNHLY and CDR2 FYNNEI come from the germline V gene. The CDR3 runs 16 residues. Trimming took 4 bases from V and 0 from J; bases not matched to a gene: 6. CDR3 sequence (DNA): TGTGCCAGCAGTGTAACAGGGGGTACTAGCACAGATACGCAGTATTTT. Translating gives CASSVTGGTSTDTQYF.

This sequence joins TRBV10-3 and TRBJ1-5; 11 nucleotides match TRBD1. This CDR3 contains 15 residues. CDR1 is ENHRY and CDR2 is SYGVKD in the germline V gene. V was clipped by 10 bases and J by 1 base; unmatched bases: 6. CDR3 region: CATQGTGGSNQPQHF. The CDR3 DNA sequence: TGTGCCACCCAGGGGACAGGGGGGAGCAATCAGCCCCAGCATTTT.

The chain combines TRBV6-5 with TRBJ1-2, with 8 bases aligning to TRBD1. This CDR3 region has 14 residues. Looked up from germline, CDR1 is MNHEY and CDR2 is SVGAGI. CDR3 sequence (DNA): TGTTTCACCAGGGGGCAGGGGGCTAACTATGGCTACACCTTC. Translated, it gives CFTRGQGANYGYTF.

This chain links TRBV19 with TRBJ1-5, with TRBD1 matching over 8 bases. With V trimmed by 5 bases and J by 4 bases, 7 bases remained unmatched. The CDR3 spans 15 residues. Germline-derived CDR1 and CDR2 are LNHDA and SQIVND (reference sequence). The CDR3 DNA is TGTGCCAGTAGTTCGGAGACAGGGGTAAATCAGCCCCAGCATTTT. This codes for CASSSETGVNQPQHF.

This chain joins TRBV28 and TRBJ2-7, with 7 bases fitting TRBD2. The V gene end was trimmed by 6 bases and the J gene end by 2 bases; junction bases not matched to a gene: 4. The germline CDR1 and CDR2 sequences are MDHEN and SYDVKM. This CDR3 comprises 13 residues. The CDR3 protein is CASRPSGAYEQYF. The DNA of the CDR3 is TGTGCCAGCAGACCGAGCGGGGCCTACGAGCAGTACTTC.